A selection of T cell receptor beta chains follows, all from one sample in a study of tumor-infiltrating lymphocytes in primary liver carcinoma. TCRdb recomputed calls from the multiplex PCR reads with MiXCR, one row per CDR3 protein. Of about 210,000 distinct CDR3 sequences in the sample, approximately 64% were seen once. The sequencing input was peripheral blood. Receptor source: a woman aged 55-75 years with primary liver carcinoma and hepatitis B virus infection. CDR3s include the opening cysteine and the closing phenylalanine or tryptophan. Fields, in order: clone size, V gene, D gene, J gene, CDR3 DNA, CDR3 protein. A D gene is named only where the DNA matches it firmly. Expanded clones get a size class; other rows say once, few or many, or leave the size out.

NA	TRBV6-5	NA	TRBJ1-6	TGTGCCACCAGTTACCGACAGGAAAATTCACCCATCCACTTT	CATSYRQENSPIHF
few	TRBV10-2	NA	TRBJ2-2	TGCGCCAGCAGTGAGTCGCCAACCGGGGCGAACACCGGGGAGCTGTTTTTT	CASSESPTGANTGELFF
NA	TRBV11-2	TRBD1	TRBJ2-7	TGTTCCAGCAGTAGCTCATCGGGCGGGACAGGGAGCTCCTACGAGCAGTACTTC	CSSSSSSGGTGSSYEQYF
NA	TRBV28	NA	TRBJ2-1	TGTGCCAGCAGTGTTACAGGCAATGAGCTGTTCTTC	CASSVTGNELFF
NA	TRBV6-5	NA	TRBJ1-6	TGTGCCAGCAGTTACTTGCCTGGGGCGCACGTCAATTCACCCCTCCACTTT	CASSYLPGAHVNSPLHF
NA	TRBV11-2	NA	TRBJ2-7	TGTGCCAGCAGCTTAGTCTATACTGGACACACTTACGAGCAGTACTTC	CASSLVYTGHTYEQYF
NA	TRBV4-1	NA	TRBJ2-2	TGCGCCAGCAGCCAAGCCTTCGGACCGAATACCGGGGAGCTGTTTTTT	CASSQAFGPNTGELFF
NA	TRBV4-1	TRBD1	TRBJ1-2	TGCGCCAGCAGCCACCCCAGGGGGGACAGGGGGAACTGTGGCTACATCTTC	CASSHPRGDRGNCGYIF
NA	TRBV6-5	TRBD1	TRBJ1-2	TGTGCCAGCAGCACGAGGGGGCGGATCGTTGGCTGCACCTTC	CASSTRGRIVGCTF
NA	TRBV19	NA	TRBJ1-5	TGTGCCAGTAGTATAGATTTCGGTCAGCCCCAGCATTTT	CASSIDFGQPQHF
NA	TRBV12-3/TRBV12-4	NA	TRBJ2-5	TGTGCCAACAGTGCAAACAGGGAAAGGGGGGAGACCCAGTACTTC	CANSANRERGETQYF
many	TRBV29-1	NA	TRBJ2-3	TGCAGCGCTAGCCCTAGCTCGGACGGAGATACGCAGTATTTT	CSASPSSDGDTQYF
NA	TRBV29-1	NA	TRBJ2-2	TGCAGCGCCCAAGGGTGGGAGACCGGGGAGCTGTTTTTT	CSAQGWETGELFF
NA	TRBV10-1	NA	TRBJ2-2	TGCGCCAGCAGTGACTTGATCACCGGGGAGCTGTTTTTT	CASSDLITGELFF
NA	TRBV6-5	NA	TRBJ2-5	TGTACCAGCAGTTACCGTAGTACGAAAGAGACCCAGTACTTC	CTSSYRSTKETQYF
NA	TRBV28	NA	TRBJ2-7	TGTACCAGCGGCCTTTTGGGGACACCCAATTATGAGCAGTACTTC	CTSGLLGTPNYEQYF
NA	TRBV19	NA	TRBJ2-2	TGTGCCAGTAGTATTCAGGGTACGAACACCGGGGAGCTGTTTTTT	CASSIQGTNTGELFF
NA	TRBV11-3	NA	TRBJ2-6	TGTGCCAGCAGCTCACGTCACTCTGGAGCCAACGTCCTGACTTTC	CASSSRHSGANVLTF
many	TRBV10-3	NA	TRBJ1-1	TGTGCCATCAGTGAGTCAAGGCAGTCTAAGGGGAGGGGCCGCACTGAAGCTTTCTTT	CAISESRQSKGRGRTEAFF
many	TRBV6-5	NA	TRBJ1-2	TGTGCCAGCAGTTACGGAGGGGGGGGCGGCTATGGCTACACCTTC	CASSYGGGGGYGYTF